Listed here are 10 T cell receptor beta chains from one sample, sequenced in a study of blood T cell repertoires in COVID-19. TCRdb's copy holds only in-frame clones and misses some; the assay was immunoSEQ multiplex PCR. In the table there are a few hundred thousand clones, 83% of which are singletons. The sample consisted of PBMCs or T cells enriched from blood (not recorded which). Every receptor here comes from a woman aged 45-60 years who had recovered from COVID-19.

The chain employs TRBV19 and TRBJ2-1; 8 bases align to TRBD2. The J segment lost 7 bases and the V segment lost 10 bases, leaving 12 bases of the junction unmatched. CDR3 length: 14 amino acids. CDR1 LNHDA and CDR2 SQIVND come from the germline V gene (reference sequence). The CDR3, as DNA: TGTGCCACAACTCTAGCGGGTATGTGTAATGAGCAGTTCTTC. Amino acid sequence: CATTLAGMCNEQFF.

Turning to this clone: Other DNA sequences in this sample translate to the same CDR3. The chain uses TRBV6-5 and TRBJ2-1; D perhaps matches TRBD1 (5 bases). The CDR3 extends over 11 amino acids. The germline gives CDR1 MNHEY, CDR2 SVGAGI. Trimming took off 9 bases at V and 3 bases at J, with 6 bases between the two ends. This CDR3 is CASTGYNEQFF. The CDR3 DNA is TGTGCCAGTACAGGCTACAATGAGCAGTTCTTC.

This rearrangement joins TRBV6-5 to TRBJ2-1; 11 positions agree with TRBD2. The length of the CDR3 is 15 residues. The V and J ends lost 6 bases and 9 bases, in that order; junction bases with no gene match: 10. The V gene's germline CDR1 is MNHEY and CDR2 SVGAGI. DNA of the CDR3: TGTGCCAGCAGCCTTATAGCGGGAGGGCCGCTTGAGCAGTTCTTC. This sequence encodes CASSLIAGGPLEQFF.

This chain links TRBV19 with TRBJ2-1, with 7 bases identical to TRBD2. The CDR3 covers 18 residues. Germline CDR1 and CDR2: LNHDA and SQIVND (reference sequence). V was clipped by 4 bases and J by 0 bases; unmatched bases: 12. The CDR3 nucleotides read TGTGCCAGTAGTACCTTCGGGAGGCGTTCGTCCTCCTACAATGAGCAGTTCTTC. It codes for CASSTFGRRSSSYNEQFF. Together with reference TRBV19 and TRBJ2-1, the CDR3 gives the full variable domain: DGGITQSPKYLFRKEGQNVTLSCEQNLNHDAMYWYRQDPGQGLRLIYYSQIVNDFQKGDIAEGYSVSREKKESFPLTVTSAQKNPTAFYLCASSTFGRRSSSYNEQFFGPGTRLTVL.

J is TRBJ2-6 and V is TRBV4-1, with D perhaps matching TRBD1 (5 bases). Germline V gene sequence: CDR1 MGHRA, CDR2 YSYEKL. The CDR3 runs 15 residues. Trimming took 4 bases from V and 1 from J, leaving 8 bases between them. The CDR3 here is CASSLTGSGANVLTF. The CDR3 nucleotides are TGCGCCAGCAGCCTTACAGGATCTGGGGCCAACGTCCTGACTTTC.

This clone has a single count. The chain uses TRBV7-2 and TRBJ2-3, with 8 bases identical to TRBD2. V trimming: 5 bases; J trimming: 7 bases; junction bases outside the gene matches: 17. This CDR3 contains 17 residues. Germline CDR1 and CDR2: SGHTA and FQGNSA. This chain's CDR3 is CASSRATGTRLVNTQYF. The CDR3 coding sequence is TGTGCCAGCAGCAGAGCCACCGGGACTAGGTTGGTGAATACGCAGTATTTT.

The rearrangement uses TRBV20-1 and TRBJ2-7; the match to TRBD2 covers 7 bases. This CDR3 has 13 amino acids. The junction had 6 bases not matched to a gene; V was cut back by 3 bases and J by 4 bases. Germline CDR1 and CDR2: DFQATT and SNEGSKA (reference sequence). The CDR3 loop is CSASVLAEYEQYF. Written as DNA, the CDR3 is TGCAGTGCTAGTGTGCTAGCGGAGTACGAGCAGTACTTC.

The V and J genes are TRBV27 and TRBJ1-2, with D tentatively TRBD1 (6 bases). Trimming cost V 0 bases and J 5 bases, with 10 bases left between them. Germline V CDR1 and CDR2: MNHEY, SMNVEV (reference sequence). CDR3 length: 14 residues. For the CDR3, the DNA is TGTGCCAGCAGTTTATCGAGACAGGTGTATGGCTACACCTTC. This codes for CASSLSRQVYGYTF.

The rearrangement joins TRBV9 to TRBJ1-2; 9 positions match TRBD1. The V segment lost 4 bases and the J segment 4 bases; nucleotides outside the gene matches: 14. Germline V lookup: CDR1 SGDLS, CDR2 YYNGEE. The CDR3 is 17 amino acids. The CDR3 loop is CASSPQPTGTGSYGYTF. Here the CDR3 DNA reads TGTGCCAGCAGCCCACAACCTACCGGGACAGGGAGCTATGGCTACACCTTC. The entire variable domain, with the rest obtained from reference TRBV9 and TRBJ1-2, is as follows: DSGVTQTPKHLITATGQRVTLRCSPRSGDLSVYWYQQSLDQGLQFLIQYYNGEERAKGNILERFSAQQFPDLHSELNLSSLELGDSALYFCASSPQPTGTGSYGYTFGSGTRLTVV.

The rearrangement joins TRBV7-3 to TRBJ1-1; 8 bases match TRBD1. The V gene's germline CDR1 is SGHTA and CDR2 FQGTGA. Germline trimming cut 2 bases from V and 4 bases from J; bases unmatched to any gene: 9. The CDR3 contains 16 residues. CDR3 region: CASSLFGGQGGTEAFF. The CDR3 nucleotides are TGTGCCAGCAGCTTATTTGGAGGACAGGGAGGCACTGAAGCTTTCTTT.